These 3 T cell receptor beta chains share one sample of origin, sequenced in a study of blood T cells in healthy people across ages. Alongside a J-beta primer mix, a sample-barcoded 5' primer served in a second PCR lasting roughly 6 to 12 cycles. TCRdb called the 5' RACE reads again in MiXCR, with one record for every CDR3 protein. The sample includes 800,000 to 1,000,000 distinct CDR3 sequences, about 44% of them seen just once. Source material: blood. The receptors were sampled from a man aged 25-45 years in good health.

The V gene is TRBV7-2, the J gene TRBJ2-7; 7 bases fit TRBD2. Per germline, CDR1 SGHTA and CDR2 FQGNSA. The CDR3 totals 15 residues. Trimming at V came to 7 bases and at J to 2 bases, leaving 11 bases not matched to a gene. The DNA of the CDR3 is TGTGCCAGCAAAACGGCGGGGGACGCGGCCTACGAGCAGTACTTC. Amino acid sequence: CASKTAGDAAYEQYF.

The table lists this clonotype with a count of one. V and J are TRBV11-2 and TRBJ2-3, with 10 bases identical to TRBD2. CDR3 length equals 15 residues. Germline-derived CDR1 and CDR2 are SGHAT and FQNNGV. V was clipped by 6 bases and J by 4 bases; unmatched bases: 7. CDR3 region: CASRQSGGVSDTQYF. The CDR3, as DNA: TGTGCCAGCAGACAGAGCGGGGGGGTGTCAGATACGCAGTATTTT.

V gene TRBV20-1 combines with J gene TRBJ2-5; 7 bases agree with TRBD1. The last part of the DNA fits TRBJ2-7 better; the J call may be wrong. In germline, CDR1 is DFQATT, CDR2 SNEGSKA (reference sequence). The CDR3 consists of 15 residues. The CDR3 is CSAQNLGQNHYEQYF. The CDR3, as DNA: TGCAGTGCTCAAAACTTGGGACAGAACCACTACGAGCAGTACTTC.